The 2 T cell receptor beta chains reported below all come from one sample, sequenced in a study of shared clonotypes between healthy human individuals (dated by TCRdb to about 2020). Library construction relied on the immunoSEQ multiplex PCR assay. This immuneACCESS table, as held by TCRdb, lists in-frame sequences with V and J called but not all clones. Of the missing ones, under half trace to an unresolved V gene in checked studies; the others have no known cause. In all, the sample holds 2,500,000 or so clones, and 90% to 95% of those were seen once. Jointly, the top ten make up about 0.13% of the sample. Sample: naive CD4+ T cells sorted from blood. The sample's cell subset or site, from its label and the paper: CD45RA+ positively selected. These receptors came from a man between 18 and 29 years old in good health.

V usage is TRBV6-1 and J usage is TRBJ2-3; the match to TRBD1 covers 8 bases. Germline CDR1 and CDR2: MNHNS and SASEGT. This CDR3 is built from 14 residues. Trimming at V came to 6 bases and at J to 0 bases, leaving 2 bases not matched to a gene. The CDR3 loop reads CASRRQGSTDTQYF. CDR3 DNA: TGTGCCAGCAGGAGACAGGGGAGCACAGATACGCAGTATTTT.

In regard to this clone: Other DNA sequences in this specimen translate into the identical CDR3. V usage is TRBV5-1 and J usage is TRBJ1-2; possibly TRBD1 for D (6 bases). The germline gives CDR1 SGHRS, CDR2 YFSETQ. Deletions cut 2 bases from V and 3 bases from J, with 8 bases between. The CDR3 contains 13 residues. CDR3: CASSLQGDYGYTF. CDR3 in DNA: TGCGCCAGCAGCTTACAGGGAGACTATGGCTACACCTTC.